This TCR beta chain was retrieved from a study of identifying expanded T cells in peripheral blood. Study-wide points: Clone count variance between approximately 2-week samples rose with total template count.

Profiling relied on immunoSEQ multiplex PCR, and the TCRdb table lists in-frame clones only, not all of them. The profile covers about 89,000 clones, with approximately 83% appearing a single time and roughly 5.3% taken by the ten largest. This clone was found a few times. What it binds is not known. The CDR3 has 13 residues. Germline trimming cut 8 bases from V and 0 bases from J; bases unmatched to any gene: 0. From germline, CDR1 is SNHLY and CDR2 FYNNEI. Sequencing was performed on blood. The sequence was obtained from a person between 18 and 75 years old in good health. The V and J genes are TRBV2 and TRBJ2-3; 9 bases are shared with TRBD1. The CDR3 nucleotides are TGTGCCAGCGGGACAGGGAGCACAGATACGCAGTATTTT. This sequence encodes CASGTGSTDTQYF.